This T cell receptor (beta chain) appears in the sequencing data of a study of T cell clonotyping in hematopoietic cell transplantation. Repertoires were generated with immunoSEQ multiplex PCR, while TCRdb's copy carries only in-frame clones and drops some. This sample yields approximately 44,000 clones, of which approximately 80% are seen a single time; approximately 5.7% belongs to the top ten. The CDR3 has 13 residues. The germline gives CDR1 MNHNS, CDR2 SASEGT. Losses at the gene ends were 6 bases for V and 10 bases for J; bases not matched to a gene: 11. This clone was seen a handful of times. Time point given: recipient sample about 28 days before transplant, after cytoreduction.

The gene calls are TRBV6-1 and TRBJ1-2; TRBD1 agrees at 7 bases. The sequencing here drew on peripheral blood mononuclear cells, taken before stem cell transplant. The clonotype comes from a man in his fifties or sixties with myelodysplastic syndrome. Some clones in this sample may be carry-over from other donors' samples. Here the CDR3 reads CASSEGAGDHYTF. CDR3 DNA sequence: TGTGCCAGCAGCGAGGGGGCGGGGGACCACTACACCTTC.